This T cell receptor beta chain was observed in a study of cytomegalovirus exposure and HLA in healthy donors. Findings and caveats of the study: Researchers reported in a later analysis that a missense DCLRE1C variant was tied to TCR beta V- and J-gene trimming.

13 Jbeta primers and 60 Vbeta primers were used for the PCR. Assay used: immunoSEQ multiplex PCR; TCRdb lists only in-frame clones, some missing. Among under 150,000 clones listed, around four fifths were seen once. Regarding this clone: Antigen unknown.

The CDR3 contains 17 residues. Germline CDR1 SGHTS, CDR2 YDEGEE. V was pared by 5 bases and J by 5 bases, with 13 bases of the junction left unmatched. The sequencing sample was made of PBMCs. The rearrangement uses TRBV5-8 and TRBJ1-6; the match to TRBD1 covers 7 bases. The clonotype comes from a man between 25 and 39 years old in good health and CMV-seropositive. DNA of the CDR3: TGTGCCAGCAGTTCAAACAGGGGACTGAAGAATAATTCACCCCTCCACTTT. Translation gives CASSSNRGLKNNSPLHF.